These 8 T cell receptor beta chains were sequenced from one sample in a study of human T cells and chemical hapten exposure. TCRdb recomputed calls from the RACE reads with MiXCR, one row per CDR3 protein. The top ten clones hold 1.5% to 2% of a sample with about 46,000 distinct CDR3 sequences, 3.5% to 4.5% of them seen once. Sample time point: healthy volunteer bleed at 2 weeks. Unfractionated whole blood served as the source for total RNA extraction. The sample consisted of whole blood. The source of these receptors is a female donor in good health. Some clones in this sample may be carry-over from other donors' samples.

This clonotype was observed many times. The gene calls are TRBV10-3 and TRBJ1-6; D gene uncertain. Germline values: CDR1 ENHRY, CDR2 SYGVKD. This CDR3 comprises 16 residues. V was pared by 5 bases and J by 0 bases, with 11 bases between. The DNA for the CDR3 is TGTGCCATCAGTAGTCGGAATAGCTCCTATAATTCACCCCTCCACTTT. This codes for CAISSRNSSYNSPLHF.

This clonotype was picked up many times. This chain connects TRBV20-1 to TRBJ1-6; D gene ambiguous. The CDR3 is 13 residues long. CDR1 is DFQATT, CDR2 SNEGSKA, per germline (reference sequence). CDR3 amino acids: CWPHGGGNSPLHF. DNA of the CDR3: TGCTGGCCCCATGGCGGTGGTAATTCACCCCTCCACTTT.

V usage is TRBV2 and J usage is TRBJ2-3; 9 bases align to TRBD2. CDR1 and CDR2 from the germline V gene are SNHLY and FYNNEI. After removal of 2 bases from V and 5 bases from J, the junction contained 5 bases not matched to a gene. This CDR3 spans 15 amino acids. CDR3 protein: CASSELAGGQDTQYF. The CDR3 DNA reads TGTGCCAGCAGTGAACTGGCGGGGGGGCAAGATACGCAGTATTTT. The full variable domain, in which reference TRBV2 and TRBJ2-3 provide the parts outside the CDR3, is EPEVTQTPSHQVTQMGQEVILRCVPISNHLYFYWYRQILGQKVEFLVSFYNNEISEKSEIFDDQFSVERPDGSNFTLKIRSTKLEDSAMYFCASSELAGGQDTQYFGPGTRLTVL.

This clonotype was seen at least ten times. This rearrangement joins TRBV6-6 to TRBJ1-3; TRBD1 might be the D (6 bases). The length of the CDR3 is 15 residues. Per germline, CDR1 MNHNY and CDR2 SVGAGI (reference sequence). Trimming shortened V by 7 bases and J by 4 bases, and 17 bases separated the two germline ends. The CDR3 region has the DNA TGTGCCAGCATCCCAGGCGGGGGGCCCGGAAACACCATATATTTT. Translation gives CASIPGGGPGNTIYF.

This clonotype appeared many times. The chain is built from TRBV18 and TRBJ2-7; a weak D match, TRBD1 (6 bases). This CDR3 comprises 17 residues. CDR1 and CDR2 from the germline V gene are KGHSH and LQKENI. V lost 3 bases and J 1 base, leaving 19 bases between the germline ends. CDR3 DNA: TGTGCCAGCTCACCTGGGGGCCTGACTCGCCAATCCTACGAGCAGTACTTC. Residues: CASSPGGLTRQSYEQYF.

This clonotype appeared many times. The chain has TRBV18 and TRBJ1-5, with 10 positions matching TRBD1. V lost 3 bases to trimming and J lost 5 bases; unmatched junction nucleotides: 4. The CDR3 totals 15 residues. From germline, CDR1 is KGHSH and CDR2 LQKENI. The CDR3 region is CASSPGQGKDQPQHF. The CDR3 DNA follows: TGTGCCAGCTCACCGGGACAGGGGAAGGATCAGCCCCAGCATTTT.

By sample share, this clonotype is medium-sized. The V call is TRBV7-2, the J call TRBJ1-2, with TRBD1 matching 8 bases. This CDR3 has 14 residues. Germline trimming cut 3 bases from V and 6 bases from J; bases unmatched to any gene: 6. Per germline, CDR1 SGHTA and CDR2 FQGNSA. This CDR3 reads CASSFTGGGNGYTF. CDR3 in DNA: TGTGCCAGCAGCTTCACAGGGGGAGGCAATGGCTACACCTTC.

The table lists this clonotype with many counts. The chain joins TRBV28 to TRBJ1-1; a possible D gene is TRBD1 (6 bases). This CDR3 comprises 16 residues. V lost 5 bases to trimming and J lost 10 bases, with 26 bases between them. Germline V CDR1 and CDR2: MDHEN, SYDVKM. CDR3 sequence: CASSRQGNVGSRAAFF. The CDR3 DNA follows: TGTGCCAGCAGTCGTCAGGGGAACGTGGGCAGCCGAGCAGCTTTCTTT.